This T cell receptor (beta chain) stems from a study of cytomegalovirus exposure and HLA in healthy donors. With regard to this clone: The target antigen is unknown.

The data were produced by immunoSEQ multiplex PCR, yet TCRdb's version contains in-frame clones alone and is incomplete. This sample yields roughly 300,000 clones, of which 80% to 90% are seen a single time; about 0.8% belongs to the top ten. Whole-study results and caveats: The investigators catalogued under 200 TCR beta chains as cytomegalovirus-associated.

The ends lost 0 bases at V and 5 bases at J; junction bases unmatched: 11. Per the germline V gene, CDR1 is SNHLY and CDR2 is FYNNEI. The CDR3 runs to 18 residues. The sequence came from a woman aged 18-35 years in good health and CMV-seronegative. This sequence joins TRBV2 and TRBJ2-1, with 9 nucleotides matching TRBD1. The sequencing input was PBMCs. The CDR3 here is CASSEAGQGIIDNNEQFF. CDR3 bases: TGTGCCAGCAGTGAAGCGGGACAGGGAATAATTGATAACAATGAGCAGTTCTTC.